Each of the 21 T cell receptor beta chains below was sequenced from the same sample in a study of cytomegalovirus exposure and HLA in healthy donors (dated by TCRdb to 2015 to 2018). The library relied on the immunoSEQ multiplex PCR assay. For the multiplex PCR, a mixture combining 60 forward primers for TCR Vbeta segments and 13 reverse primers for TCR Jbeta segments was used. TCRdb took over this immuneACCESS table, retaining in-frame rearrangements with V and J assigned. Such tables are incomplete; in checked studies, under half of the missing clones stem from an unresolved V gene, and the remainder is unexplained. Present in this sample are under 150,000 clones, approximately 80% of which were seen just once. In total, the top ten clones hold 2.7% of the sample. The specimen sequenced was PBMCs. These receptors were obtained from a boy under 10 years old in good health and CMV-seronegative.

The chain has TRBV5-1 and TRBJ2-7; 7 bases are a match to TRBD2. With the DNA end fitting TRBJ2-5 better, the J assignment may be wrong. Germline V gene sequence: CDR1 SGHRS, CDR2 YFSETQ. The CDR3 totals 16 residues. CDR3 region: CASSLAMGGWGETQYF. Here the CDR3 DNA reads TGCGCCAGCAGCTTGGCGATGGGAGGGTGGGGAGAGACCCAGTACTTC.

The chain carries TRBV19 and TRBJ2-7; D is possibly TRBD1 (6 bases). Germline assignment: CDR1 LNHDA and CDR2 SQIVND (reference sequence). V was clipped by 5 bases and J by 2 bases, with 19 bases between them. There are 16 residues in the CDR3. Written as DNA, the CDR3 is TGTGCCAGTAGTTTATTTGGGGGCGGAGCCACCTACGAGCAGTACTTC. Protein product: CASSLFGGGATYEQYF.

This chain connects TRBV5-1 to TRBJ2-3; 8 nucleotides match TRBD2. The CDR3 runs to 16 residues. Unmatched junction bases numbered 7, after V lost 1 base and J lost 3 bases. Germline CDR1 SGHRS, CDR2 YFSETQ. The CDR3 spells CASSLTSGASTDTQYF. The DNA of the CDR3 is TGCGCCAGCAGCTTGACTAGCGGAGCCAGTACAGATACGCAGTATTTT.

The rearrangement links TRBV11-2 to TRBJ1-5; TRBD1 matches at 7 bases. CDR1 and CDR2 from the germline V gene are SGHAT and FQNNGV. The ends lost 1 base at V and 5 bases at J; junction bases unmatched: 5. The CDR3 length is 15 residues. The CDR3 region is CASSLGQGKDQPQHF. The CDR3 region has the DNA TGTGCCAGCAGCTTAGGACAGGGTAAAGATCAGCCCCAGCATTTT. Full variable domain (rest looked up from reference TRBV11-2 and TRBJ1-5): EAGVAQSPRYKIIEKRQSVAFWCNPISGHATLYWYQQILGQGPKLLIQFQNNGVVDDSQLPKDRFSAERLKGVDSTLKIQPAKLEDSAVYLCASSLGQGKDQPQHFGDGTRLSIL.

The chain has TRBV18 and TRBJ1-3; D gene ambiguous. The germline V gene has CDR1 KGHSH and CDR2 LQKENI. The CDR3 has 16 amino acids. The ends were cut back, 3 bases at V and 0 bases at J, with 12 bases in the middle. CDR3 residues: CASSPGGSSSGNTIYF. DNA for the CDR3: TGTGCCAGCTCACCCGGCGGCTCTAGCTCTGGAAACACCATATATTTT.

The V call is TRBV9, the J call TRBJ1-1; 9 bases are shared with TRBD1. The germline gives CDR1 SGDLS, CDR2 YYNGEE. Unmatched junction bases numbered 5, after V lost 4 bases and J lost 1 base. The CDR3 has 15 residues. The CDR3, as DNA: TGTGCCAGCAGCCCCTGGGGACAGGGGAACACTGAAGCTTTCTTT. This sequence encodes CASSPWGQGNTEAFF. Supplemented by reference TRBV9 and TRBJ1-1, the full variable domain reads DSGVTQTPKHLITATGQRVTLRCSPRSGDLSVYWYQQSLDQGLQFLIQYYNGEERAKGNILERFSAQQFPDLHSELNLSSLELGDSALYFCASSPWGQGNTEAFFGQGTRLTVV.

The chain combines TRBV27 with TRBJ2-1, with 16 bases identical to TRBD2. Germline V gene lookup returns CDR1 MNHEY and CDR2 SMNVEV (reference sequence). With V trimmed by 5 bases and J by 6 bases, 13 bases remained unmatched. This CDR3 has 19 amino acids. This CDR3 reads CASSHQGLAGGVLTNEQFF. The CDR3 DNA sequence: TGTGCCAGCAGTCACCAGGGACTAGCGGGAGGGGTACTAACCAATGAGCAGTTCTTC.

The CDR3 DNA follows: TGTGCCACCAGCAGTCGTACAACAGGGACGCAGGGCTACACCTTC. This codes for CATSSRTTGTQGYTF. The chain couples TRBV15 to TRBJ1-2; D might be TRBD1 (6 bases). Trimming left V 3 bases short and J 8 bases short, with 19 bases between. Germline loops: CDR1 LNHNV, CDR2 YYDKDF (reference sequence). The CDR3 runs 15 residues. The whole variable domain, filled in from reference TRBV15 and TRBJ1-2, reads DAMVIQNPRYQVTQFGKPVTLSCSQTLNHNVMYWYQQKSSQAPKLLFHYYDKDFNNEADTPDNFQSRRPNTSFCFLDIRSPGLGDTAMYLCATSSRTTGTQGYTFGSGTRLTVV.

The CDR3 nucleotides read TGTGCCACTTTAGAAGTGGACTACACCGGGGAGCTGTTTTTT. As protein: CATLEVDYTGELFF. The chain employs TRBV19 and TRBJ2-2, with D possibly being TRBD2 (5 bases). CDR1 is LNHDA and CDR2 is SQIVND in the germline V gene (reference sequence). The V end was cut by 10 bases, the J end by 3 bases, with 15 bases between. The CDR3 extends over 14 amino acids.

This sequence joins TRBV29-1 and TRBJ2-7; D possibly corresponds to TRBD1 (6 bases). The CDR3 contains 14 residues. Germline CDR1 is SQVTM and CDR2 is ANQGSEA. Between the trimmed V and J ends, which lost 1 base and 2 bases, there was a span of 12 bases. Here the CDR3 DNA reads TGCAGCGTTGAAGTGGGCCAGGGGCCCTACGAGCAGTACTTC. It codes for CSVEVGQGPYEQYF.

The chain employs TRBV29-1 and TRBJ1-2; D is possibly TRBD1 (5 bases). Germline V gives CDR1 SQVTM, CDR2 ANQGSEA. The germline V and J ends were trimmed by 6 bases and 4 bases, with 12 bases remaining between them. This CDR3 is 12 amino acids long. CDR3 in amino acids: CSVDRTTYGYTF. CDR3 bases: TGCAGCGTAGACCGGACAACCTATGGCTACACCTTC. The full variable domain, rest sourced from reference TRBV29-1 and TRBJ1-2, is SAVISQKPSRDICQRGTSLTIQCQVDSQVTMMFWYRQQPGQSLTLIATANQGSEATYESGFVIDKFPISRPNLTFSTLTVSNMSPEDSSIYLCSVDRTTYGYTFGSGTRLTVV.

This rearrangement joins TRBV5-1 to TRBJ2-7, with 12 bases matching TRBD2. The CDR3 has 16 amino acids. The trim removed 0 bases at V and 3 bases at J, leaving 4 bases unmatched. Germline CDR1 and CDR2: SGHRS and YFSETQ. The CDR3 loop is CASSLGTSGAFYEQYF. CDR3 in DNA: TGCGCCAGCAGCTTGGGGACTAGCGGGGCCTTCTACGAGCAGTACTTC.

Points on this clone: The same CDR3 can be traced to other DNA sequences in this sample. The chain combines TRBV11-3 with TRBJ2-3; possible D gene TRBD2, 5 bases. The V and J ends lost 5 bases and 0 bases respectively, with 9 bases between them. The CDR3 is 14 amino acids. The germline gives CDR1 SGHNT, CDR2 YENEEA. CDR3 residues: CASSLGGSTDTQYF. The DNA for the CDR3 is TGTGCCAGCAGCCTAGGCGGGAGCACAGATACGCAGTATTTT.

In this sample, this clone turned up once. V and J are TRBV6-5 and TRBJ1-5; weak D call: TRBD1 (5 bases). The germline gives CDR1 MNHEY, CDR2 SVGAGI. The CDR3 runs to 15 residues. V dropped 4 bases and J dropped 0 bases, with 10 bases sitting between them. CDR3 region: CASSSTADSNQPQHF. In nucleotides, the CDR3 is TGTGCCAGCAGTTCGACAGCAGATAGCAATCAGCCCCAGCATTTT.

V gene TRBV4-1 combines with J gene TRBJ1-6; 7 nucleotides align to TRBD1. V trimming: 0 bases; J trimming: 10 bases; junction bases outside the gene matches: 6. The CDR3 spans 15 residues. Germline V CDR1 and CDR2: MGHRA, YSYEKL. DNA of the CDR3: TGCGCCAGCAGCCAAGAATCCCGAGGGGGCTCACCCCTCCACTTT. Protein: CASSQESRGGSPLHF.

This clone was detected only a few times. This chain joins TRBV30 and TRBJ1-1; D gene uncertain. Deletions cut 0 bases from V and 8 bases from J, with 10 bases between. The CDR3 runs to 12 residues. The germline V gene encodes CDR1 GTSNPN and CDR2 SVGIG (reference sequence). The CDR3 nucleotides are TGTGCCTGGAGTGTACGAGGGTCGGAAGCTTTCTTT. It codes for CAWSVRGSEAFF.

This chain connects TRBV10-1 to TRBJ2-1; D perhaps matches TRBD2 (5 bases). Germline assignment: CDR1 WNHNN and CDR2 SYGVQD (reference sequence). CDR3 length: 17 residues. Trimming shortened V by 0 bases and J by 4 bases, and 16 bases separated the two germline ends. CDR3: CASSESKAGLRYNEQFF. The CDR3 DNA reads TGCGCCAGCAGTGAGTCGAAGGCGGGCCTGCGTTACAATGAGCAGTTCTTC.

In the case of this clone: A read error may be the cause here, since a much bigger clone is one base away. This chain connects TRBV29-1 to TRBJ1-4; D not certain. In germline, CDR1 is SQVTM, CDR2 ANQGSEA. Deletions cut 2 bases from V and 6 bases from J, with 13 bases between. The CDR3 covers 14 residues. CDR3 nucleotides: TGCAGCGTTGAAACGCGGCACGAGGATGAAAAACTGTTTTTT. Amino acids: CSVETRHEDEKLFF. Looking up the rest from reference TRBV29-1 and TRBJ1-4 gives the full variable domain: SAVISQKPSRDICQRGTSLTIQCQVDSQVTMMFWYRQQPGQSLTLIATANQGSEATYESGFVIDKFPISRPNLTFSTLTVSNMSPEDSSIYLCSVETRHEDEKLFFGSGTQLSVL.

The rearrangement links TRBV6-1 to TRBJ1-4, with TRBD1 matching over 8 bases. V lost 7 bases, J lost 1 base, and 5 bases stayed unmatched. CDR3 length: 15 amino acids. From germline, CDR1 is MNHNS and CDR2 SASEGT. CDR3 amino acids: CASTEGTGTNEKLFF. In DNA, the CDR3 is TGTGCCAGCACCGAGGGGACAGGAACTAATGAAAAACTGTTTTTT.

This clone has only a few counts. The genes are TRBV9 and TRBJ1-1; the match to TRBD1 covers 9 bases. Germline trimming cut 5 bases from V and 5 bases from J; bases unmatched to any gene: 10. The CDR3 is 15 residues long. Germline V lookup: CDR1 SGDLS, CDR2 YYNGEE. For the CDR3, the DNA is TGTGCCAGCAGTCCGGGACAGGGCCCGAGTACTGAAGCTTTCTTT. This codes for CASSPGQGPSTEAFF.

The gene calls are TRBV13 and TRBJ1-4; D is perhaps TRBD1 (5 bases). Germline V gene sequence: CDR1 PRHDT, CDR2 FYEKMQ (reference sequence). V lost 3 bases, J lost 3 bases, and 11 bases lay in between. The CDR3 runs to 15 residues. CDR3 sequence reads: CASSFKQVPNEKLFF. The CDR3, as DNA: TGTGCCAGCAGCTTCAAACAGGTCCCTAATGAAAAACTGTTTTTT.